This paragraph reports one TCR beta chain. The antigen remains unidentified. The data were taken from a study of shared clonotypes between healthy human individuals. Whole-study findings and limits: The study found lower generation probabilities in non-shared clonotypes than in those shared by all four donors.

CD45RO-negative, CCR7-selected cells formed the naive CD8 fraction, which excluded terminally differentiated effector memory CD45RA+ cells. Measured with immunoSEQ multiplex PCR; TCRdb has only the in-frame clones, and not every one. The sample contains hundreds of thousands of clones, roughly 96% of which appear only once. There are 14 residues in the CDR3. CDR1 MNHEY and CDR2 SMNVEV come from the germline V gene (reference sequence). Trimming left V 5 bases short and J 2 bases short, with 10 bases between. The chain links TRBV27 to TRBJ1-5; D not certain. The sample consisted of naive CD8+ T cells sorted from blood. The sequence was collected from a woman aged 30 to 39 in good health. This CDR3 reads CASSNRQGNQPQHF. For the CDR3, the DNA is TGTGCCAGCAGTAACCGGCAAGGCAATCAGCCCCAGCATTTT.